These T cell receptor beta chains were read from a single sample in a study of monozygotic twins with inflammatory bowel disease. After re-calling the 5' RACE reads, TCRdb lists one entry per CDR3 protein, DNA absent. The table lists 300,000 to 400,000 distinct CDR3 sequences. Sequenced: blood. These receptors originate from a human donor with ulcerative colitis or Crohn's disease, or a healthy co-twin of an affected twin (not recorded which). Each CDR3 is given with its conserved first and last residue.

16 TRBJ2-1 TRBV20-1 CSVLKPRLTTYNEQFF
13 TRBJ2-1 TRBV20-1 CSATLPTSNEQFF
14 TRBJ2-3 TRBV7-9 CAIRSVPGTDTQYF
15 TRBJ2-3 TRBV27 CASSLFSGPTDTQYF
15 TRBJ2-1 TRBV10-3 CAISESWTQTGEQFF
16 TRBJ2-5 TRBV20-1 CSAREFARRGEETQYF
14 TRBJ2-1 TRBV5-1 CASSLQEQGYEQFF
17 TRBJ2-1 TRBV5-1 CASSLRGTDYSYNEQFF
15 TRBJ2-3 TRBV20-1 CSARPSSGMSDTQYF
16 TRBJ2-2 TRBV7-9 CASTSPGTVNTGELFF
15 TRBJ2-3 TRBV5-1 CASSPRGASTDTQYF
15 TRBJ2-1 TRBV5-1 CASSWGTSGNNEQFF
19 TRBJ2-7 TRBV7-8 CASSQNLASRSFSSYEQYF
15 TRBJ2-1 TRBV5-1 CASSPHNRVDNEQFF
16 TRBJ1-3 TRBV4-1 CASSQVGRSSGNTIYF
13 TRBJ1-4 TRBV5-6 CASKGFANGKLFF
13 TRBJ1-5 TRBV7-2 CASSRQANQPQHF
15 TRBJ1-5 TRBV27 CASSLSGQGNQPQHF
14 TRBJ1-2 TRBV5-1 CASGSWDRSLGYTF
14 TRBJ2-3 TRBV29-1 CSVDGQGRTDTQYF
13 TRBJ1-5 TRBV3-1 CASSFNSGQPQHF
16 TRBJ2-5 TRBV28 CASSLGWWDGQETQYF
18 TRBJ2-2 TRBV11-3 CASSLDRLGTPNTGELFF
17 TRBJ2-2 TRBV7-2 CASSFPPGGGSTGELFF
15 TRBJ2-7 TRBV29-1 CSVDRDREGTYEQYF
16 TRBJ2-3 TRBV15 CATSRDRAGSTDTQYF
13 TRBJ1-1 TRBV20-1 CSARALMNTEAFF
15 TRBJ2-7 TRBV20-1 CSASVTSGGQYEQYF
16 TRBJ2-6 TRBV3-1 CASSQDRGTGANVLTF
13 TRBJ2-7 TRBV20-1 CSALQTGFYEQYF
18 TRBJ2-3 TRBV13 CASSRTSTGSYSTDTQYF
15 TRBJ2-5 TRBV5-1 CASSSRTLSQETQYF
15 TRBJ1-2 TRBV9 CASSVGSGHHYGYTF
15 TRBJ1-5 TRBV27 CASSLWGAAGQPQHF
16 TRBJ2-1 TRBV6-4 CASSAGAGGHSDEQFF
14 TRBJ1-2 TRBV12-3/TRBV12-4 CASTSLGGIYGYTF
15 TRBJ2-3 TRBV11-2 CASSTSGESTDTQYF
14 TRBJ2-2 TRBV29-1 CSVDPSGGPGELFF
13 TRBJ2-7 TRBV5-1 CASGRGLGDEQYF
14 TRBJ2-7 TRBV12-3/TRBV12-4 CASSLLTGRGEQYF
17 TRBJ2-2 TRBV20-1 CSARRLTGLANTGELFF
19 TRBJ2-2 TRBV12-3/TRBV12-4 CASTKGGLAGGPGTGELFF
15 TRBJ1-1 TRBV7-9 CASSLGHLVSTEAFF
12 TRBJ1-1 TRBV12-3/TRBV12-4 CASSLWNTEAFF
16 TRBJ2-7 TRBV6-1 CASSEFVEGRGYEQYF
12 TRBJ2-3 TRBV28 CASRRSADTQYF
16 TRBJ1-1 TRBV6-5 CASSSTWRGVNTEAFF
15 TRBJ2-7 TRBV5-1 CASSLSQIYSYEQYF
16 TRBJ2-1 TRBV6-2/TRBV6-3 CASSYLWGEVPNEQFF
14 TRBJ2-7 TRBV14 CASSSDRGIHEQYF
16 TRBJ2-3 TRBV18 CASSPPVAIGTDTQYF
15 TRBJ1-2 TRBV19 CASSIRAGKDYGYTF
15 TRBJ2-1 TRBV9 CASSAGTSSYNEQFF
15 TRBJ2-7 TRBV7-2 CASRTRTSGAYEQYF
14 TRBJ1-1 TRBV12-3/TRBV12-4 CASSFRQSNTEAFF
18 TRBJ1-4 TRBV15 CATSRDSQRIATNEKLFF
12 TRBJ1-6 TRBV27 CASSLIDSPLHF
14 TRBJ2-4 TRBV6-1 CASSEGNDANIQFF
20 TRBJ2-1 TRBV6-2/TRBV6-3 CASSPPGAGGSPFLRNEQFF
15 TRBJ1-5 TRBV4-1 CASSQEPAGGQPQHF